The sequence of this TCR beta chain was determined in a study of shared clonotypes between healthy human individuals. Study observations and caveats: For naive CD4 cells, approximately 4.8% of clonotypes were shared across a handful of donors. Generally, estimated richness proved larger in naive subsets than it did in memory subsets.

Looked up from germline, CDR1 is SGDLS and CDR2 is YYNGEE. The V gene end was trimmed by 1 base and the J gene end by 2 bases; junction bases not matched to a gene: 11. The CDR3 has 17 residues. Remarks on this clone: Its target is not known.

The assay was immunoSEQ multiplex PCR, and TCRdb's table has in-frame clones only and misses some. Of just over 2,000,000 clones in the sample, 85% to 95% are singletons; the top ten hold 0.13%. The sample was naive CD4+ T cells sorted from blood. Subset specified: CD45RA+ positively selected. The TCR was taken from a man younger than 30 in good health. The gene calls are TRBV9 and TRBJ1-1; TRBD1 aligns across 7 bases. CDR3 in DNA: TGTGCCAGCAGCGTATACGGGGGGGACAGCGTTAACACTGAAGCTTTCTTT. Protein sequence: CASSVYGGDSVNTEAFF. The whole variable domain, remainder taken from reference TRBV9 and TRBJ1-1, is DSGVTQTPKHLITATGQRVTLRCSPRSGDLSVYWYQQSLDQGLQFLIQYYNGEERAKGNILERFSAQQFPDLHSELNLSSLELGDSALYFCASSVYGGDSVNTEAFFGQGTRLTVV.